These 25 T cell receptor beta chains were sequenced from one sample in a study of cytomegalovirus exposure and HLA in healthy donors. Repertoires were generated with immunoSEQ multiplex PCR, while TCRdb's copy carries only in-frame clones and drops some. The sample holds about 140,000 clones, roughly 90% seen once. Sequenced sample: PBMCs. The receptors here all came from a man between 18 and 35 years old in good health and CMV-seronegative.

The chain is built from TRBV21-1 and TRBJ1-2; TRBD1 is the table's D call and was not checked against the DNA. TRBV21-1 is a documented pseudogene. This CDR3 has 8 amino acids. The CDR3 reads CASTDSHF. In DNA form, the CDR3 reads TGTGCCAGCACGGACAGTCACTTC.

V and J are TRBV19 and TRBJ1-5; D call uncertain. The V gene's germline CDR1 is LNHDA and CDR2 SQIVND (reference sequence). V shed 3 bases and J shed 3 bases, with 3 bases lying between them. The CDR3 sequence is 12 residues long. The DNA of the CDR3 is TGTGCCAGTAGTATCCTCAATCAGCCCCAGCATTTT. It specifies CASSILNQPQHF.

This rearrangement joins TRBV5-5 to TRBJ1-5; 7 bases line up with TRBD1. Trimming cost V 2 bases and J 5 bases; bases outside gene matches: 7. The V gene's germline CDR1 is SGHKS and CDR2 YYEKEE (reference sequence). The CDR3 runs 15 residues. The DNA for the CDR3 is TGTGCCAGCAGCTTCTGGACAGGTTGGGATCAGCCCCAGCATTTT. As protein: CASSFWTGWDQPQHF.

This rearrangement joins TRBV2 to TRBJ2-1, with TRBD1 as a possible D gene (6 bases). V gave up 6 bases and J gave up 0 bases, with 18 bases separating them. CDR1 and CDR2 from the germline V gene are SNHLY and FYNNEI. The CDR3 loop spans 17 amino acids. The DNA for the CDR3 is TGTGCCAGCAGGGGGACCGGGACACCGAGCTCCTACAATGAGCAGTTCTTC. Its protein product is CASRGTGTPSSYNEQFF.

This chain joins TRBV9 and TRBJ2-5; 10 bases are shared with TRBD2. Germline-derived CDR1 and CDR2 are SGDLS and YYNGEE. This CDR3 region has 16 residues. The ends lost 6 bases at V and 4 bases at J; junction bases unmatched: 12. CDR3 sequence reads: CASTKTSGSPRETQYF. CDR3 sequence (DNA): TGTGCCAGCACCAAGACTAGCGGGTCGCCCCGAGAGACCCAGTACTTC.

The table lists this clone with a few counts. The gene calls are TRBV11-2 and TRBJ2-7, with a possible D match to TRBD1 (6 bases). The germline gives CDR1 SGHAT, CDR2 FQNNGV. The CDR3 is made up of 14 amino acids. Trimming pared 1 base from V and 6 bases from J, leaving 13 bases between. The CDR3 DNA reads TGTGCCAGCAGCTTAGGGGGGCTAGTAGTCGAGCAGTACTTC. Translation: CASSLGGLVVEQYF.

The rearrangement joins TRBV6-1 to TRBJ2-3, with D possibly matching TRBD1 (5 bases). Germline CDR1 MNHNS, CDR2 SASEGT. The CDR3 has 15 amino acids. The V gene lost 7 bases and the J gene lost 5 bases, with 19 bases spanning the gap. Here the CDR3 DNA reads TGTGCCAGCACCCTCCACTTCAGGGAAGTAGATACGCAGTATTTT. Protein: CASTLHFREVDTQYF.

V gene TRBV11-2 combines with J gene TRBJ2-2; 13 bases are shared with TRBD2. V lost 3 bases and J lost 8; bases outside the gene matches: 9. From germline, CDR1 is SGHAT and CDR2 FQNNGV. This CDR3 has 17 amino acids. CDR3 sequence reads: CASSLKHGTSGAGELFF. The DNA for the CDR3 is TGTGCCAGCAGCTTGAAACACGGGACTAGCGGGGCGGGGGAGCTGTTTTTT.

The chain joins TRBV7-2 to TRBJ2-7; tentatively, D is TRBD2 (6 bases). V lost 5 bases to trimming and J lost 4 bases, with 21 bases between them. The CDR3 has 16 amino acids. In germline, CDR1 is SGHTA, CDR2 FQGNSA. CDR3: CASSHRGGRFEYEQYF. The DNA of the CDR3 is TGTGCCAGCAGCCATCGGGGAGGTCGTTTCGAATACGAGCAGTACTTC.

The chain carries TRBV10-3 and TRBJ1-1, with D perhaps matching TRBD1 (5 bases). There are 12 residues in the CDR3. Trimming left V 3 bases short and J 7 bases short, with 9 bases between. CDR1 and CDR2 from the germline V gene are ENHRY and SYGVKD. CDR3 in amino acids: CAISESQGEAFF. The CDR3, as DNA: TGTGCCATCAGTGAATCTCAGGGTGAAGCTTTCTTT.

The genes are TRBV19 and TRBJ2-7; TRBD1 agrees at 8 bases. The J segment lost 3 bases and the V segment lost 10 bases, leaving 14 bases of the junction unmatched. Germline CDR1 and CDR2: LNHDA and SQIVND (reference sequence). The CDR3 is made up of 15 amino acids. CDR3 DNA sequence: TGTGCCACCCAGCCGGGGCAGGGGGCGGGCTACGAGCAGTACTTC. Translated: CATQPGQGAGYEQYF.

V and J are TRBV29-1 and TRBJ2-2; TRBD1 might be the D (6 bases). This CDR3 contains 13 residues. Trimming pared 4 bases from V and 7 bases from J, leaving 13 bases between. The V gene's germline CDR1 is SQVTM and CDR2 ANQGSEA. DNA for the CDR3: TGCAGCGTTGTGGCAGGGGCACGCGGGGAGCTGTTTTTT. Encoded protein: CSVVAGARGELFF.

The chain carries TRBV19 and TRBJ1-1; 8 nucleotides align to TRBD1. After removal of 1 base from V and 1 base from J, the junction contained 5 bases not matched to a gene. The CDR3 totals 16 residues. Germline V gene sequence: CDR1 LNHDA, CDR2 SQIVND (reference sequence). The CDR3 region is CASSIVSGGRNTEAFF. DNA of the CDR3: TGTGCCAGTAGTATAGTTTCAGGGGGCCGGAACACTGAAGCTTTCTTT. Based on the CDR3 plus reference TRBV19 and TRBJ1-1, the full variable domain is DGGITQSPKYLFRKEGQNVTLSCEQNLNHDAMYWYRQDPGQGLRLIYYSQIVNDFQKGDIAEGYSVSREKKESFPLTVTSAQKNPTAFYLCASSIVSGGRNTEAFFGQGTRLTVV.

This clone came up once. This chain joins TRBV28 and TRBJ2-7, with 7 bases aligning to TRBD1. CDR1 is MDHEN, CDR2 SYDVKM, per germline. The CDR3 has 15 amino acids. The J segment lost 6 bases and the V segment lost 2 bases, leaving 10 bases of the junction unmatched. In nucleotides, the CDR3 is TGTGCCAGCAGTTTAGGTGACAGGGTATTCAGCGAGCAGTACTTC. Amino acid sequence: CASSLGDRVFSEQYF.

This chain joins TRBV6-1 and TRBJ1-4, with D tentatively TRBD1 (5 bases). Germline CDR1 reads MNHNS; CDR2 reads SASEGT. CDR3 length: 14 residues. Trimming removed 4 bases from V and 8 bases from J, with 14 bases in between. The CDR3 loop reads CASSGGYREEKLFF. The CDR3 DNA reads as TGTGCCAGCAGTGGGGGCTACCGGGAGGAAAAACTGTTTTTT.

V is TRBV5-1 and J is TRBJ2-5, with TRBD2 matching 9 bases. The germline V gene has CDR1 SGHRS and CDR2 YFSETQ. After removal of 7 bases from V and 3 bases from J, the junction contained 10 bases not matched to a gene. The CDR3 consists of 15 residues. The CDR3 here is CASYGLAGVEETQYF. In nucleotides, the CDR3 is TGCGCCAGCTACGGGTTAGCGGGAGTAGAAGAGACCCAGTACTTC.

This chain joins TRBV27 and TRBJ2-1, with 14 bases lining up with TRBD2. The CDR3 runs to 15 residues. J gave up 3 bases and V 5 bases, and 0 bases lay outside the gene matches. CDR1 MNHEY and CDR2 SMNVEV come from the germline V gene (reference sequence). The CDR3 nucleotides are TGTGCCAGCAGTGGACTAGCGGGAGGCTACAATGAGCAGTTCTTC. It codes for CASSGLAGGYNEQFF.

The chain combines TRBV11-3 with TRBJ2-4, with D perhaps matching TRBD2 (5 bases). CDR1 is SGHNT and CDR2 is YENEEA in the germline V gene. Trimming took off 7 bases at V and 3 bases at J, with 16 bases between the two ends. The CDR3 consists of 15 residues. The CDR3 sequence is CASNEREYGKNIQYF. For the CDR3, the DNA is TGTGCCAGCAACGAGAGGGAGTATGGCAAAAACATTCAGTACTTC. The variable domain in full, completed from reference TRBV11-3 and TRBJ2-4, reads EAGVVQSPRYKIIEKKQPVAFWCNPISGHNTLYWYLQNLGQGPELLIRYENEEAVDDSQLPKDRFSAERLKGVDSTLKIQPAELGDSAVYLCASNEREYGKNIQYFGAGTRLSVL.

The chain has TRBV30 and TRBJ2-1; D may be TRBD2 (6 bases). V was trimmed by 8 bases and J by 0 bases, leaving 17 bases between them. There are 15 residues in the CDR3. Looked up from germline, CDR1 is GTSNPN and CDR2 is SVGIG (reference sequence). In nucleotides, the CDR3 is TGTGCCCAAACCGCTAGCGTCACCTCCTACAATGAGCAGTTCTTC. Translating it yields CAQTASVTSYNEQFF.

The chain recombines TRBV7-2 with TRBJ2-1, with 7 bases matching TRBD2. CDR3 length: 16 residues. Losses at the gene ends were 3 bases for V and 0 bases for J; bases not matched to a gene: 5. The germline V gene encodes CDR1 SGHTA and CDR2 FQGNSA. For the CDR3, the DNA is TGTGCCAGCAGCTTTCAAGCGGGAAGCTCCTACAATGAGCAGTTCTTC. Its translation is CASSFQAGSSYNEQFF.

CDR3 DNA sequence: TGTGCCAGCACCACGGGTTCCTCTGGGGCCAACGTCCTGACTTTC. Its translation: CASTTGSSGANVLTF. The chain carries TRBV6-1 and TRBJ2-6; D uncertain. Trimming stripped 7 bases from V and 0 bases from J, with 10 bases between. Germline V gene lookup returns CDR1 MNHNS and CDR2 SASEGT. The CDR3 contains 15 residues.

The CDR3 DNA reads as TGTGCCAGCAGCTTGAGACTCAACACTGAAGCTTTCTTT. Translating it yields CASSLRLNTEAFF. This chain connects TRBV11-2 to TRBJ1-1; D remains unclear. Germline V gene lookup returns CDR1 SGHAT and CDR2 FQNNGV. V was pared by 3 bases and J by 2 bases, with 7 bases between. This CDR3 is built from 13 residues.

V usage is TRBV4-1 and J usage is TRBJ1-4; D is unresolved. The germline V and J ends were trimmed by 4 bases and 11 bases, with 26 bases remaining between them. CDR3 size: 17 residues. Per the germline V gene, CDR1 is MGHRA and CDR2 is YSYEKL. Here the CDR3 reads CASSPIGWEGGRRKLFF. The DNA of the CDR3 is TGCGCCAGCAGCCCTATAGGTTGGGAGGGTGGCCGAAGGAAACTGTTTTTT.

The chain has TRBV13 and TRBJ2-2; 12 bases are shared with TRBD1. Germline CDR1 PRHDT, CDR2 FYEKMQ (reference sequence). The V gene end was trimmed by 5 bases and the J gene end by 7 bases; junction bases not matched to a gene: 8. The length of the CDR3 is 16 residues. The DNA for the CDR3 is TGTGCCAGCAGCACCCGGGACAGGGGGCGAAGCGGGGAGCTGTTTTTT. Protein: CASSTRDRGRSGELFF.

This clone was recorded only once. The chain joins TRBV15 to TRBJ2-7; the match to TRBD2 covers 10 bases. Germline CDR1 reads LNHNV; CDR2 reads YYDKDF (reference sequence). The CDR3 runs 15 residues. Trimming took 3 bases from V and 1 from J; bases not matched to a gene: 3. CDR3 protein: CATSRETSGSYEQYF. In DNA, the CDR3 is TGTGCCACCAGCAGGGAGACTAGCGGGTCCTACGAGCAGTACTTC.